This T cell receptor beta chain comes out of a study of OX40 agonist ivuxolimab in advanced cancers. In the case of this clone: As yet, its antigen is unknown.

This CDR3 is 16 amino acids long. The table came from immunoSEQ multiplex PCR; TCRdb's copy has only in-frame clones and leaves some out. The sample consists of roughly 90,000 clones, roughly nine tenths of them appearing once. Autoimmune disease history or systemic immunosuppression disqualified patients. Overall study findings and caveats: At 0.1 to 3.0 mg/kg and by week 6, clonal expansion occurred in CD4+ and CD8+ blood T cells. Among the lowest levels of clonal expansion were found in partial responders at 0.1-3.0 mg/kg.

The sample consisted of CD4+ or CD8+ T cells sorted from blood, taken in a trial of the OX40 agonist ivuxolimab. The rearrangement joins TRBV21-1 to TRBJ1-5; the table calls TRBD1, which could not be checked here. TRBV21-1 is assigned pseudogene status. This receptor was identified in an adult with an advanced solid tumor such as melanoma, head and neck, liver or kidney cancer. For the CDR3, the DNA is TGTGCCAACCGACAGGGGAGGACGTGGAGCAATCAGCCCCAGCATTTT. Translation gives CANRQGRTWSNQPQHF.